These T cell receptor beta chains were read from a single sample in a study of T cell changes during pregnancy in multiple sclerosis. Repertoires were generated with immunoSEQ multiplex PCR, while TCRdb's copy carries only in-frame clones and drops some. The top ten clones hold under 20% of a sample with roughly 14,000 clones, approximately 86% of them seen once. The material sequenced was CD8+ T cells from peripheral blood mononuclear cells, taken in the first trimester of pregnancy. These TCRs come from a female donor with multiple sclerosis, enrolled in a pregnancy study. Each CDR3 is given with its conserved first and last residue. Fields, in order: clone size, V gene, J gene, D gene, CDR3 protein, CDR3 DNA. A D gene is named only where the DNA matches it firmly. Clone size is given for some rows only: seen once, a few or many times, or a class if the clone is expanded.

few	TRBV7-3	TRBJ2-1	TRBD2	CASSLGLAGGRPYNEQFF	TGTGCCAGCAGCTTAGGGCTAGCGGGGGGCCGCCCCTACAATGAGCAGTTCTTC
-	TRBV29-1	TRBJ2-5	TRBD2	CSVPLLAGGESWGLETQYF	TGCAGCGTCCCTCTCCTAGCGGGAGGAGAGAGTTGGGGCCTGGAGACCCAGTACTTC
-	TRBV9	TRBJ1-1	-	CASSVGGQNTEAFF	TGTGCCAGCAGCGTAGGCGGACAGAACACTGAAGCTTTCTTT
-	TRBV6-4	TRBJ1-6	-	CASSDSSAGPLHF	TGTGCCAGCAGTGACTCATCTGCGGGGCCCCTCCACTTT
-	TRBV7-2	TRBJ2-1	-	CASSPPGAGAPDNEQFF	TGTGCCAGCAGCCCTCCGGGGGCGGGGGCACCTGACAATGAGCAGTTCTTC
-	TRBV27	TRBJ2-7	-	CASSMVAGVEQYF	TGTGCCAGCAGTATGGTTGCAGGGGTCGAGCAGTACTTC
-	TRBV6-5	TRBJ1-1	TRBD1	CASSYVQGLNTEAFF	TGTGCCAGCAGTTACGTACAGGGGTTGAACACTGAAGCTTTCTTT
-	TRBV6-1	TRBJ1-6	-	CASSEGSDNSPLHF	TGTGCCAGCAGTGAAGGGAGCGATAATTCACCCCTCCACTTT
-	TRBV10-3	TRBJ1-4	-	CAISPSTNEKLFF	TGTGCCATCAGCCCTTCAACTAATGAAAAACTGTTTTTT
-	TRBV2	TRBJ2-3	-	CASYNGDTQYF	TGTGCCAGCTACAATGGCGATACGCAGTATTTT
medium-sized	TRBV7-9	TRBJ1-6	TRBD1	CASSLGQGPSPLHF	TGTGCCAGCAGCCTCGGACAGGGCCCATCACCCCTCCACTTT
-	TRBV6-4	TRBJ2-3	TRBD2	CASSEAGPTDTQYF	TGTGCCAGCAGTGAAGCGGGGCCCACAGATACGCAGTATTTT
-	TRBV15	TRBJ1-2	-	CATSNQFLSTRGYTF	TGTGCCACCAGCAACCAATTCCTATCGACGCGGGGCTACACCTTC
-	TRBV27	TRBJ2-2	-	CASSSNTGELFF	TGTGCCAGCAGTTCAAACACCGGGGAGCTGTTTTTT
few	TRBV18	TRBJ2-1	-	CASSPPGSDSEQFF	TGTGCCAGCTCACCACCGGGGAGCGATTCTGAGCAGTTCTTC
-	TRBV7-6	TRBJ2-7	-	CASSLFSSRNHEQYF	TGTGCCAGCAGCTTATTTTCTAGCAGGAACCACGAGCAGTACTTC
-	TRBV14	TRBJ2-2	-	CASSQYALGELFF	TGTGCCAGCAGCCAATATGCGCTCGGGGAGCTGTTTTTT
few	TRBV28	TRBJ2-7	TRBD1	CATTSGQIYEQYF	TGTGCCACTACATCGGGACAGATCTACGAGCAGTACTTC
-	TRBV4-1	TRBJ2-3	-	CASSTYSGDTQYF	TGCGCCAGCTCGACATATTCAGGCGATACGCAGTATTTT
-	TRBV5-6	TRBJ1-4	-	CASSLAAGPLKEKLFF	TGTGCCAGCAGCTTGGCGGCAGGGCCCCTGAAAGAAAAACTGTTTTTT
-	TRBV6-4	TRBJ1-1	-	CASSRDRTNTEAFF	TGTGCCAGCAGTCGCGACAGGACGAACACTGAAGCTTTCTTT
-	TRBV10-3	TRBJ2-7	TRBD2	CAISLTSVPPLRGSYEQYF	TGTGCCATCAGTCTGACTAGCGTACCTCCCTTAAGGGGCTCCTACGAGCAGTACTTC
-	TRBV6-1	TRBJ1-5	TRBD1	CASIGQGYNQPQHF	TGTGCCAGCATCGGACAGGGGTACAATCAGCCCCAGCATTTT
-	TRBV4-1	TRBJ2-7	-	CASSQDSSAGADEQYF	TGCGCCAGCAGCCAAGATTCCTCGGCAGGGGCGGACGAGCAGTACTTC
-	TRBV12-5	TRBJ2-3	-	CASGLGGPKDTQYF	TGTGCTAGTGGTTTGGGGGGGCCTAAAGATACGCAGTATTTT
-	TRBV15	TRBJ2-6	-	CATSSYQGSGANVLTF	TGTGCCACCAGCAGCTATCAGGGATCTGGGGCCAACGTCCTGACTTTC
-	TRBV5-1	TRBJ1-2	-	CASSSLTGTNYGYTF	TGCGCCAGCAGCTCGCTGACAGGAACTAACTATGGCTACACCTTC
-	TRBV5-8	TRBJ2-1	TRBD2	CASSLEVAGGLSSYNEQFF	TGTGCCAGCAGCTTGGAGGTAGCGGGGGGTCTCAGCTCCTACAATGAGCAGTTCTTC
-	TRBV9	TRBJ2-7	-	CASSVEGVHEQYF	TGTGCCAGCAGCGTAGAAGGGGTCCACGAGCAGTACTTC
once	TRBV27	TRBJ2-4	-	CASSPPGLAKNIQYF	TGTGCCAGCAGTCCTCCGGGACTAGCCAAAAACATTCAGTACTTC
-	TRBV28	TRBJ2-1	-	CASSWVVRRGHNEQFF	TGTGCCAGCAGTTGGGTGGTTCGGCGGGGACACAATGAGCAGTTCTTC
once	TRBV5-5	TRBJ1-2	TRBD1	CASRFRDRAGYTF	TGTGCCAGCAGGTTCCGGGACAGAGCTGGCTACACCTTC
-	TRBV9	TRBJ1-6	-	CASSVGSPGSLHF	TGTGCCAGCAGCGTAGGAAGCCCCGGGAGCCTCCACTTT
once	TRBV19	TRBJ1-2	-	CASYRVGYTF	TGTGCCAGTTACAGGGTTGGCTACACCTTC
-	TRBV5-4	TRBJ2-7	-	CASSSGFHPREQYF	TGTGCCAGCAGCTCCGGGTTCCATCCTCGGGAGCAGTACTTC
-	TRBV10-3	TRBJ2-7	TRBD2	CAIGTSGVHSYEQYF	TGTGCCATTGGGACTAGCGGGGTGCACTCCTACGAGCAGTACTTC
-	TRBV7-3	TRBJ2-3	TRBD2	CASAVGGGTDTQYF	TGTGCCAGCGCCGTGGGGGGGGGAACAGATACGCAGTATTTT
-	TRBV5-1	TRBJ2-7	TRBD2	CASSLESSGGYEQYF	TGCGCCAGCAGCTTGGAGTCTAGCGGGGGTTACGAGCAGTACTTC
-	TRBV7-9	TRBJ1-5	-	CASSVGGDQPQHF	TGTGCCAGCAGCGTCGGCGGGGATCAGCCCCAGCATTTT